Listed here are 21 T cell receptor beta chains from one sample, sequenced in a study of blood T cell repertoires in COVID-19. TCRdb's copy holds only in-frame clones and misses some; the assay was immunoSEQ multiplex PCR. The table has some 230,000 clones, more than 75% seen once. The specimen was peripheral blood. The receptors stem from a man between 35 and 55 years old with acute or convalescent COVID-19.

The chain recombines TRBV6-2 or TRBV6-3 with TRBJ2-7; TRBD1 is a possible D gene (5 bases). The CDR3 contains 15 residues. Germline V gives CDR1 MNHEY, CDR2 SVGEGT. V was shortened by 0 bases and J by 5 bases, with 14 bases between the two germline ends. In DNA form, the CDR3 reads TGTGCCAGCAGTTACTCTGGCCAGGGCCCCAACGAGCAGTACTTC. Its protein product is CASSYSGQGPNEQYF.

The chain couples TRBV27 to TRBJ2-1; 8 bases line up with TRBD2. In germline, CDR1 is MNHEY, CDR2 SMNVEV (reference sequence). This CDR3 has 18 amino acids. V shed 7 bases and J 6 bases; nucleotides not matched to a gene: 20. This CDR3 is CASTQRGSGGARSNEQFF. The CDR3 bases are TGTGCCAGCACCCAAAGGGGATCCGGGGGGGCTCGTTCCAATGAGCAGTTCTTC.

The chain combines TRBV7-3 with TRBJ1-1; D may be TRBD1 (6 bases). The CDR3 totals 12 residues. Germline lookup yields CDR1 SGHTA and CDR2 FQGTGA. Deletions cut 0 bases from V and 10 bases from J, with 9 bases between. CDR3 sequence: CASSLTGQLAFF. Written as DNA, the CDR3 is TGTGCCAGCAGCTTAACGGGACAACTAGCTTTCTTT.

As to this clone: Germline and junction disagree at one end, which may indicate a read error. The V gene is TRBV6-5, the J gene TRBJ1-1; perhaps TRBD1 as D (5 bases). The CDR3 sequence is 14 residues long. Germline values: CDR1 MNHEY, CDR2 SVGAGI. CDR3 nucleotide sequence: TGTGCCAGCAGCAAAGGGGTTTCGAACGCTGAAGCTTTCTTT. Its translation is CASSKGVSNAEAFF.

The rearrangement links TRBV9 to TRBJ1-5, with D perhaps TRBD1 (5 bases). This CDR3 region has 19 residues. V lost 5 bases, J lost 4 bases, and 28 bases lay in between. Germline V gene sequence: CDR1 SGDLS, CDR2 YYNGEE. CDR3 residues: CASSDGPRALAAPNQPQHF. CDR3 bases: TGTGCCAGCAGTGACGGACCCAGGGCCCTTGCCGCCCCTAATCAGCCCCAGCATTTT.

The chain is built from TRBV5-4 and TRBJ2-3; D gene ambiguous. CDR1 and CDR2 from the germline V gene are SGHNT and YYREEE (reference sequence). The CDR3 runs 15 residues. The ends were cut back, 0 bases at V and 4 bases at J, with 12 bases in the middle. CDR3 region: CASSLERSQADTQYF. The CDR3 nucleotides are TGTGCCAGCAGCTTGGAGAGAAGCCAGGCAGATACGCAGTATTTT.

The rearrangement links TRBV5-1 to TRBJ2-7; 8 bases align to TRBD2. Per germline, CDR1 SGHRS and CDR2 YFSETQ. This CDR3 has 14 residues. J was trimmed by 0 bases and V by 3 bases; bases with no gene match: 2. The DNA of the CDR3 is TGCGCCAGCAGCTCCGGGGGGGGCTCCTACGAGCAGTACTTC. Its protein is CASSSGGGSYEQYF.

The rearrangement links TRBV5-1 to TRBJ2-1, with 8 bases identical to TRBD1. With 2 bases clipped from V and 15 bases from J, the junction kept 7 bases outside the gene matches. From germline, CDR1 is SGHRS and CDR2 YFSETQ. This CDR3 spans 12 amino acids. The CDR3: CASSLTDRDWFF. Here the CDR3 DNA reads TGCGCCAGCAGCTTAACGGACAGGGATTGGTTCTTC.

This chain connects TRBV7-9 to TRBJ1-2; 8 bases match TRBD1. The CDR3 is 14 residues long. V lost 5 bases to trimming and J lost 1 base; unmatched junction nucleotides: 3. CDR1 is SEHNR and CDR2 is FQNEAQ in the germline V gene (reference sequence). The CDR3 DNA reads TGTGCCAGCAGCCGGACAGGGAGTAACTATGGCTACACCTTC. Amino acids: CASSRTGSNYGYTF.

This clone came up once. V and J are TRBV29-1 and TRBJ1-4; 7 bases align to TRBD1. From germline, CDR1 is SQVTM and CDR2 ANQGSEA. The V segment lost 5 bases and the J segment 1 base; nucleotides outside the gene matches: 7. The CDR3 is 15 residues long. The CDR3 reads CSVRTSGGTNEKLFF. CDR3 DNA: TGCAGCGTTCGGACCTCAGGGGGAACTAATGAAAAACTGTTTTTT.

The V call is TRBV4-1, the J call TRBJ2-7; D remains ambiguous. This CDR3 comprises 12 residues. Trimming removed 4 bases at V and 3 bases at J, with 7 bases between. Germline CDR1 reads MGHRA; CDR2 reads YSYEKL. This CDR3 is CASSRSGYEQYF. The DNA for the CDR3 is TGCGCCAGCAGCCGATCGGGCTACGAGCAGTACTTC.

V is TRBV7-2 and J is TRBJ1-1; D ambiguous. CDR1 SGHTA and CDR2 FQGNSA come from the germline V gene. The CDR3 spans 16 residues. V lost 1 base and J lost 2, with 14 bases in between. As DNA, the CDR3 is TGTGCCAGCAGCTTAGAATGGGCAGCCGGAAACACTGAAGCTTTCTTT. It translates to CASSLEWAAGNTEAFF. Complete variable domain (other parts from reference TRBV7-2 and TRBJ1-1): GAGVSQSPSNKVTEKGKDVELRCDPISGHTALYWYRQSLGQGLEFLIYFQGNSAPDKSGLPSDRFSAERTGGSVSTLTIQRTQQEDSAVYLCASSLEWAAGNTEAFFGQGTRLTVV.

A single count supports this clone. Other nucleotide sequences in the sample specify the same CDR3. The chain couples TRBV9 to TRBJ2-5; no clear D. Trimming left V 0 bases short and J 2 bases short, with 5 bases between. Germline CDR1 reads SGDLS; CDR2 reads YYNGEE. The CDR3 consists of 13 residues. The DNA for the CDR3 is TGTGCCAGCAGCGTAGGACTGCAAGAGACCCAGTACTTC. Amino acids: CASSVGLQETQYF. The whole variable domain, filled in from reference TRBV9 and TRBJ2-5, reads DSGVTQTPKHLITATGQRVTLRCSPRSGDLSVYWYQQSLDQGLQFLIQYYNGEERAKGNILERFSAQQFPDLHSELNLSSLELGDSALYFCASSVGLQETQYFGPGTRLLVL.

This clone came up a few times. This chain uses TRBV7-9 with TRBJ2-5; TRBD2 agrees at 10 bases. The CDR3 is 16 amino acids. V gave up 5 bases and J gave up 1 base; unmatched junction bases: 7. Per the germline V gene, CDR1 is SEHNR and CDR2 is FQNEAQ (reference sequence). In nucleotides, the CDR3 is TGTGCCAGCAGCACCATAGCGGGGGGTCCCCAAGAGACCCAGTACTTC. Translation gives CASSTIAGGPQETQYF.

The gene calls are TRBV5-6 and TRBJ2-1; 7 bases match TRBD1. This CDR3 contains 15 residues. V was pared by 4 bases and J by 4 bases, with 8 bases of the junction left unmatched. In germline, CDR1 is SGHDT, CDR2 YYEEEE. The CDR3 coding sequence is TGTGCCAGCAGCACTGGGGACAGCGTATACAATGAGCAGTTCTTC. Translated: CASSTGDSVYNEQFF. The full variable domain, its missing parts supplied by reference TRBV5-6 and TRBJ2-1, is DAGVTQSPTHLIKTRGQQVTLRCSPKSGHDTVSWYQQALGQGPQFIFQYYEEEERQRGNFPDRFSGHQFPNYSSELNVNALLLGDSALYLCASSTGDSVYNEQFFGPGTRLTVL.

The chain combines TRBV7-9 with TRBJ2-7; 7 positions agree with TRBD2. Germline CDR1 is SEHNR and CDR2 is FQNEAQ (reference sequence). The CDR3 totals 13 residues. Trimming removed 5 bases from V and 2 bases from J; junction bases left unmatched: 3. The CDR3 loop is CASSPLAPYEQYF. CDR3 nucleotides: TGTGCCAGCAGCCCACTAGCGCCCTACGAGCAGTACTTC. The full variable domain, rest sourced from reference TRBV7-9 and TRBJ2-7, is DTGVSQNPRHKITKRGQNVTFRCDPISEHNRLYWYRQTLGQGPEFLTYFQNEAQLEKSRLLSDRFSAERPKGSFSTLEIQRTEQGDSAMYLCASSPLAPYEQYFGPGTRLTVT.

The DNA for the CDR3 is TGTGCCAGTAGCCCGGACAGGGGGCCTGCTAATGAAAAACTGTTTTTT. This codes for CASSPDRGPANEKLFF. The chain uses TRBV19 and TRBJ1-4; 11 bases are shared with TRBD1. The germline V gene encodes CDR1 LNHDA and CDR2 SQIVND (reference sequence). The V segment lost 6 bases and the J segment 3 bases; nucleotides outside the gene matches: 6. The CDR3 covers 16 residues. The entire variable domain, with the rest obtained from reference TRBV19 and TRBJ1-4, is as follows: DGGITQSPKYLFRKEGQNVTLSCEQNLNHDAMYWYRQDPGQGLRLIYYSQIVNDFQKGDIAEGYSVSREKKESFPLTVTSAQKNPTAFYLCASSPDRGPANEKLFFGSGTQLSVL.

The V call is TRBV5-4, the J call TRBJ2-7; 8 bases agree with TRBD1. From germline, CDR1 is SGHNT and CDR2 YYREEE (reference sequence). CDR3 length: 14 residues. V trimming: 3 bases; J trimming: 9 bases; junction bases outside the gene matches: 11. This chain's CDR3 is CASSSTGTGVGQYF. For the CDR3, the DNA is TGTGCCAGCAGCTCCACCGGGACAGGTGTGGGGCAGTACTTC.

The genes are TRBV18 and TRBJ1-3, with 7 bases fitting TRBD1. Germline CDR1 is KGHSH and CDR2 is LQKENI. The CDR3 has 21 amino acids. The trim removed 4 bases at V and 4 bases at J, leaving 25 bases unmatched. This chain's CDR3 is CASSLRQGTDSFKATGNTIYF. The CDR3 nucleotides are TGTGCCAGCTCACTCAGGCAAGGGACAGACTCCTTCAAGGCCACCGGAAACACCATATATTTT.

This clone was seen just once. V is TRBV5-4 and J is TRBJ1-6; possible D gene TRBD1, 5 bases. Germline values: CDR1 SGHNT, CDR2 YYREEE (reference sequence). The CDR3 runs 17 residues. Trimming left V 2 bases short and J 9 bases short, with 21 bases between. CDR3 DNA sequence: TGTGCCAGCAGCTTAACAGGCGGTTGGCCGGTTCGTTCACCCCTCCACTTT. This codes for CASSLTGGWPVRSPLHF.

J is TRBJ1-5 and V is TRBV19; D possibly corresponds to TRBD1 (6 bases). This CDR3 is 15 amino acids long. CDR1 is LNHDA, CDR2 SQIVND, per germline (reference sequence). V was shortened by 5 bases and J by 6 bases, with 17 bases between the two germline ends. Here the CDR3 reads CASSPQAGASQPQHF. The CDR3 DNA is TGTGCCAGTAGTCCCCAGGCAGGGGCGAGTCAGCCCCAGCATTTT.